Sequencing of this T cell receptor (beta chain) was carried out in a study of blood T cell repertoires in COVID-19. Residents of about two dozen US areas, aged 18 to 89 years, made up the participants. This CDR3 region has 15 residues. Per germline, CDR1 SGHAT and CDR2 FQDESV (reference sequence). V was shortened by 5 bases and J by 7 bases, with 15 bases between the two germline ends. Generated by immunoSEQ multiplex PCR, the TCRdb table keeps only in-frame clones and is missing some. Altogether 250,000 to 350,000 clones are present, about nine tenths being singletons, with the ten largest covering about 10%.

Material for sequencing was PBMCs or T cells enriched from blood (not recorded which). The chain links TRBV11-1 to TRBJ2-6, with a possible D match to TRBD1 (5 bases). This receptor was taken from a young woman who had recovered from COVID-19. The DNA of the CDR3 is TGTGCCAGCAGCAGGGGCCAATCCGAAGCCAACGTCCTGACTTTC. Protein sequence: CASSRGQSEANVLTF.